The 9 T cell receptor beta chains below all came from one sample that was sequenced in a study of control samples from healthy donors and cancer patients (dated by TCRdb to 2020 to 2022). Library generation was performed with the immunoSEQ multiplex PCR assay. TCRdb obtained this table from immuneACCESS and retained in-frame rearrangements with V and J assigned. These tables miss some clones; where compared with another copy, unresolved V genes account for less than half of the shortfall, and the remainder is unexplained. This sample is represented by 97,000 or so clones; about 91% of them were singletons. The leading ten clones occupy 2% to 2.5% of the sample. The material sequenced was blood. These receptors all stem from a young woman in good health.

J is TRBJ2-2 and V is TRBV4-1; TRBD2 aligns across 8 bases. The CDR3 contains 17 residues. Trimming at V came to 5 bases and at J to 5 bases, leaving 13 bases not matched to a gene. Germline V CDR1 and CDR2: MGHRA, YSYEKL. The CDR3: CASSALRPRGGTGELFF. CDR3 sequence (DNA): TGCGCCAGCAGCGCGCTCCGACCACGGGGGGGGACCGGGGAGCTGTTTTTT.

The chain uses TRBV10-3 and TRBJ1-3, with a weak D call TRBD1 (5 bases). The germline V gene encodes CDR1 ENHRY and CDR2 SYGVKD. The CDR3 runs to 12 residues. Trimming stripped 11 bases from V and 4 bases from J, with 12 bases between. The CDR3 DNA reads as TGTGCCTCAGGGACCTCAGGAAACACCATATATTTT. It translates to CASGTSGNTIYF.

The DNA for the CDR3 is TGTGCCAGCAGCTTAGGTCTCACAGGCTATGGCTACACCTTC. It translates to CASSLGLTGYGYTF. The chain links TRBV11-3 to TRBJ1-2, with D maybe TRBD1 (5 bases). Germline-derived CDR1 and CDR2 are SGHNT and YENEEA. V lost 1 base and J 4 bases, leaving 10 bases between the germline ends. The CDR3 length is 14 residues.

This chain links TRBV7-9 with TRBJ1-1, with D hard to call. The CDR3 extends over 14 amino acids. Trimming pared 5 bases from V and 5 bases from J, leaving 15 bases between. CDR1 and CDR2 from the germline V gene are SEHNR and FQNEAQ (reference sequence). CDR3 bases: TGTGCCAGCAGCCCCATGGGAACACTAACTGAAGCTTTCTTT. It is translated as CASSPMGTLTEAFF.

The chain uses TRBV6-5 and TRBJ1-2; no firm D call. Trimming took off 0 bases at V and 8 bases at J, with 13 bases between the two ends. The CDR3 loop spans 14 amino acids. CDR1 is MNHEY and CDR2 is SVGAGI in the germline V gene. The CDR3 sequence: CASSYSNTLGGYTF. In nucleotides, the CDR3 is TGTGCCAGCAGTTACTCGAATACTCTGGGGGGCTACACCTTC.

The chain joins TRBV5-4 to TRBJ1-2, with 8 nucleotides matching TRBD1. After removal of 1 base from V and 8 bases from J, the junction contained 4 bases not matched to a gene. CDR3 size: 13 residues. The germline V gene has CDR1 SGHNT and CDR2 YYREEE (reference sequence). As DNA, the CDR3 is TGTGCCAGCAGCTTGCAGGGGGCAAGAGGCTACACCTTC. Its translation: CASSLQGARGYTF.

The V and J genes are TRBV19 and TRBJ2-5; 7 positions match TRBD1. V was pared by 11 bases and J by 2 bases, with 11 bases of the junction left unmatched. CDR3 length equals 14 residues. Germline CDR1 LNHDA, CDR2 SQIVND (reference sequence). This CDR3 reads CASRQRGQQETQYF. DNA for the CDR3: TGTGCCTCCAGGCAAAGGGGACAGCAAGAGACCCAGTACTTC.

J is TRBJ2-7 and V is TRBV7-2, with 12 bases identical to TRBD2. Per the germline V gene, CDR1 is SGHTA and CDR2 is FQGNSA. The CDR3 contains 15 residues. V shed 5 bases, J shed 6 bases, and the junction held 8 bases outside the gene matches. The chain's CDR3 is CASSASSGRVREQYF. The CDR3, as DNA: TGTGCCAGCAGCGCGTCTAGCGGGAGGGTTCGCGAGCAGTACTTC.

The CDR3 sequence is CASSFGPRGSLGGSGNTIYF. The CDR3 bases are TGTGCCAGCAGCTTCGGTCCAAGAGGGTCCCTGGGGGGATCTGGAAACACCATATATTTT. The rearrangement joins TRBV5-4 to TRBJ1-3, with D perhaps TRBD1 (5 bases). The CDR3 is made up of 20 amino acids. Germline CDR1 reads SGHNT; CDR2 reads YYREEE (reference sequence). Deletions cut 2 bases from V and 1 base from J, with 25 bases between. Combining the CDR3 with reference TRBV5-4 and TRBJ1-3 gives the whole variable domain ETGVTQSPTHLIKTRGQQVTLRCSSQSGHNTVSWYQQALGQGPQFIFQYYREEENGRGNFPPRFSGLQFPNYSSELNVNALELDDSALYLCASSFGPRGSLGGSGNTIYFGEGSWLTVV.